This entry lists 11 T cell receptor beta chains sequenced from one sample in a study of blood T cell repertoires in COVID-19. Data came from immunoSEQ multiplex PCR; TCRdb stores just in-frame clones and leaves some out. The repertoire holds around 300,000 clones, with around 90% as singletons. The sample was peripheral blood. These receptors were collected from a middle-aged woman with COVID-19, enrolled during active disease.

This chain joins TRBV19 and TRBJ1-2; D is ambiguous. The CDR3 has 15 amino acids. V was cut by 4 bases and J by 4 bases, with 16 bases left in between. Germline V gives CDR1 LNHDA, CDR2 SQIVND (reference sequence). The CDR3 loop is CASSTAGAIIYGYTF. The CDR3 nucleotides are TGTGCCAGTAGTACGGCAGGCGCGATTATCTATGGCTACACCTTC.

The V gene is TRBV7-2, the J gene TRBJ2-1, with 9 bases that match TRBD2. The CDR3 extends over 16 amino acids. CDR1 is SGHTA, CDR2 FQGNSA, per germline. V was pared by 5 bases and J by 2 bases, with 7 bases of the junction left unmatched. CDR3 in amino acids: CASSLFSGRAYNEQFF. The CDR3 nucleotides are TGTGCCAGCAGCCTCTTTAGCGGGAGAGCCTACAATGAGCAGTTCTTC.

The V gene is TRBV27, the J gene TRBJ2-1; 7 bases align to TRBD1. Germline CDR1 reads MNHEY; CDR2 reads SMNVEV (reference sequence). The CDR3 loop spans 14 amino acids. The junction had 2 bases not matched to a gene; V was cut back by 2 bases and J by 4 bases. This CDR3 is CASSLGRGYNEQFF. The CDR3 region has the DNA TGTGCCAGCAGTTTAGGCAGGGGGTACAATGAGCAGTTCTTC.

V and J are TRBV5-4 and TRBJ1-6; TRBD1 matches 7 bases. Germline V CDR1 and CDR2: SGHNT, YYREEE (reference sequence). Trimming at V came to 0 bases and at J to 9 bases, leaving 15 bases not matched to a gene. This CDR3 contains 18 residues. The CDR3 spells CASSLVWGQPEQGSPLHF. The CDR3 DNA sequence: TGTGCCAGCAGCTTGGTATGGGGACAGCCTGAACAAGGTTCACCCCTCCACTTT.

The genes are TRBV7-3 and TRBJ2-1, with 8 bases identical to TRBD2. V lost 1 base, J lost 4 bases, and 6 bases stayed unmatched. The CDR3 is 16 amino acids. Germline V CDR1 and CDR2: SGHTA, FQGTGA. CDR3 amino acids: CASSLSELAEYNEQFF. CDR3 sequence (DNA): TGTGCCAGCAGCTTAAGCGAACTAGCGGAGTACAATGAGCAGTTCTTC.

This chain's CDR3 is CASSLDPTGLALEGYTF. DNA of the CDR3: TGTGCCAGCAGCTTAGATCCGACAGGGTTGGCTTTGGAGGGCTACACCTTC. V is TRBV7-2 and J is TRBJ1-2, with 7 bases identical to TRBD1. Germline trimming cut 1 base from V and 8 bases from J; bases unmatched to any gene: 16. Germline values: CDR1 SGHTA, CDR2 FQGNSA. CDR3 length: 17 residues.

The J gene is TRBJ2-7, the V gene TRBV29-1; 7 bases line up with TRBD1. The CDR3 runs 12 residues. After removal of 5 bases from V and 6 bases from J, the junction contained 7 bases not matched to a gene. Germline V gives CDR1 SQVTM, CDR2 ANQGSEA. In DNA form, the CDR3 reads TGCAGCGTTCTCGGGGCAGGGGGCGAGCAGTACTTC. This sequence encodes CSVLGAGGEQYF.

This chain uses TRBV7-9 with TRBJ1-2; D gene ambiguous. With 3 bases removed from V and 2 bases from J, the gap between germline ends came to 7 bases. Germline V gene data show CDR1 as SEHNR and CDR2 as FQNEAQ (reference sequence). The CDR3 runs to 13 residues. The CDR3 DNA is TGTGCCAGCAGCTTCGGAGGGAACTATGGCTACACCTTC. Its protein product is CASSFGGNYGYTF.

The CDR3 bases are TGTGCCACCAGCAGAGAGGTGCAGGGCCCACTTGTGATGTCTGGGGCCAACGTCCTGACTTTC. Translating it yields CATSREVQGPLVMSGANVLTF. The chain carries TRBV15 and TRBJ2-6; D is perhaps TRBD1 (5 bases). V shed 0 bases and J shed 1 base, with 22 bases lying between them. There are 21 residues in the CDR3. Germline V gives CDR1 LNHNV, CDR2 YYDKDF (reference sequence).

This clone was counted a few times. The V call is TRBV4-1, the J call TRBJ1-1; TRBD1 is a possible D gene (6 bases). The V end lost 3 bases, the J end lost 1 base, and 12 bases lay between the germline ends. From germline, CDR1 is MGHRA and CDR2 YSYEKL. This CDR3 comprises 15 residues. In nucleotides, the CDR3 is TGCGCCAGCAGCCAGTTCACAGGGACGAACACTGAAGCTTTCTTT. Protein sequence: CASSQFTGTNTEAFF.

The chain combines TRBV6-2 or TRBV6-3 with TRBJ1-1, with D tentatively TRBD1 (6 bases). The CDR3 sequence is 14 residues long. The V gene lost 1 base and the J gene lost 7 bases, with 13 bases spanning the gap. Germline V gene lookup returns CDR1 MNHEY and CDR2 SVGEGT. The CDR3 sequence is CASSYYRDKNEAFF. The CDR3 DNA follows: TGTGCCAGCAGTTACTACAGGGACAAGAATGAAGCTTTCTTT.